The 21 T cell receptor beta chains listed next were all sequenced from one sample in a study of blood T cell repertoires in COVID-19. Generated by immunoSEQ multiplex PCR, the TCRdb table keeps only in-frame clones and is missing some. This table has 400,000 to 500,000 clones, roughly 90% appearing once. Sequenced material: PBMCs or T cells enriched from blood (not recorded which). The origin of the receptors is a middle-aged woman who had recovered from COVID-19.

This clone was found a few times. This chain joins TRBV27 and TRBJ1-6; D unclear. This CDR3 has 14 residues. Germline V lookup: CDR1 MNHEY, CDR2 SMNVEV (reference sequence). V was shortened by 5 bases and J by 8 bases, with 13 bases between the two germline ends. The CDR3 loop reads CASSKESSHSPLHF. CDR3 nucleotide sequence: TGTGCCAGCAGTAAGGAGAGTAGTCATTCACCCCTCCACTTT.

This chain links TRBV19 with TRBJ2-7; D remains unclear. CDR1 and CDR2 (germline): LNHDA, SQIVND (reference sequence). Deletions cut 6 bases from V and 0 bases from J, with 9 bases between. CDR3 length: 13 residues. CDR3: CASSPEYSYEQYF. DNA of the CDR3: TGTGCCAGTAGCCCGGAGTACTCCTACGAGCAGTACTTC.

The chain links TRBV3-1 (or the pseudogene TRBV3-2) to TRBJ2-3; D uncertain. Germline V gene lookup returns CDR1 LGHDT and CDR2 YNNKEL (reference sequence). V was trimmed by 0 bases and J by 2 bases, leaving 9 bases between them. The CDR3 runs to 15 residues. This CDR3 reads CASSQDLGDTDTQYF. The CDR3 coding sequence is TGTGCCAGCAGCCAAGATCTCGGAGACACAGATACGCAGTATTTT.

The chain carries TRBV6-5 and TRBJ1-6; no clear D. Germline-derived CDR1 and CDR2 are MNHEY and SVGAGI. The CDR3 covers 14 residues. The germline V and J ends were trimmed by 4 bases and 5 bases, with 9 bases remaining between them. DNA for the CDR3: TGTGCCAGCAGTTCGGGGAGAGATAATTCACCCCTCCACTTT. This gives the protein CASSSGRDNSPLHF.

The gene calls are TRBV18 and TRBJ1-2, with 11 bases matching TRBD1. The CDR3 consists of 15 residues. Trimming at V came to 3 bases and at J to 7 bases, leaving 7 bases not matched to a gene. The germline V gene has CDR1 KGHSH and CDR2 LQKENI. CDR3: CASSPRTGGESGYTF. In DNA form, the CDR3 reads TGTGCCAGCTCACCGCGGACAGGGGGCGAATCTGGCTACACCTTC.

The chain combines TRBV13 with TRBJ1-5; 8 bases match TRBD1. The CDR3 has 14 amino acids. Germline values: CDR1 PRHDT, CDR2 FYEKMQ (reference sequence). The V and J ends lost 5 bases and 8 bases, in that order; junction bases with no gene match: 8. The CDR3 sequence is CASSLGQGNEPQHF. The CDR3 DNA sequence: TGTGCCAGCAGCCTCGGACAGGGTAATGAGCCCCAGCATTTT. Filled out from reference TRBV13 and TRBJ1-5, the complete variable domain reads AAGVIQSPRHLIKEKRETATLKCYPIPRHDTVYWYQQGPGQDPQFLISFYEKMQSDKGSIPDRFSAQQFSDYHSELNMSSLELGDSALYFCASSLGQGNEPQHFGDGTRLSIL.

This clone was recorded only once. The chain combines TRBV10-2 with TRBJ2-1; 11 nucleotides match TRBD1. With V trimmed by 3 bases and J by 7 bases, 5 bases remained unmatched. Looked up from germline, CDR1 is WSHSY and CDR2 is SAAADI. The CDR3 has 15 amino acids. The CDR3: CASSDLDRGLNEQFF. For the CDR3, the DNA is TGCGCCAGCAGTGATCTGGACAGGGGGCTGAATGAGCAGTTCTTC.

The chain links TRBV5-1 to TRBJ2-3, with 14 nucleotides matching TRBD2. The CDR3 contains 16 residues. With V trimmed by 5 bases and J by 5 bases, 7 bases remained unmatched. Germline V gene sequence: CDR1 SGHRS, CDR2 YFSETQ. CDR3 DNA sequence: TGCGCCAGCAGACTACCGGGACTAGCGGGAGAAGATACGCAGTATTTT. This encodes CASRLPGLAGEDTQYF.

V and J are TRBV30 and TRBJ1-1; TRBD1 matches 8 bases. V shed 2 bases and J 4 bases; nucleotides not matched to a gene: 3. The germline V gene has CDR1 GTSNPN and CDR2 SVGIG (reference sequence). The CDR3 runs 13 residues. The CDR3 sequence: CAWSRTGGTEAFF. The CDR3 DNA reads as TGTGCCTGGAGTCGTACAGGGGGCACTGAAGCTTTCTTT.

CDR3 in amino acids: CASSPHQGAAGNTIYF. In nucleotides, the CDR3 is TGTGCCAGCAGCCCACATCAGGGGGCAGCTGGAAACACCATATATTTT. This sequence joins TRBV9 and TRBJ1-3; 8 bases align to TRBD1. The germline V gene encodes CDR1 SGDLS and CDR2 YYNGEE. V was pared by 4 bases and J by 2 bases, with 8 bases of the junction left unmatched. The CDR3 is 16 amino acids.

This chain links TRBV7-2 with TRBJ1-3; D not certain. The CDR3 has 15 residues. Germline V gene lookup returns CDR1 SGHTA and CDR2 FQGNSA. The ends were cut back, 1 base at V and 0 bases at J, with 7 bases in the middle. CDR3 amino acids: CASSLVPVSGNTIYF. The CDR3 DNA follows: TGTGCCAGCAGCTTAGTCCCGGTCTCTGGAAACACCATATATTTT.

CDR3 protein: CASSPRTSGSTDTQYF. CDR3 nucleotides: TGTGCCAGCAGCCCGCGTACTAGCGGGAGCACAGATACGCAGTATTTT. The V gene is TRBV3-1 (or the pseudogene TRBV3-2), the J gene TRBJ2-3; 9 bases map to TRBD2. The germline V gene has CDR1 LGHDT and CDR2 YNNKEL (reference sequence). V lost 4 bases and J lost 0; bases outside the gene matches: 5. The CDR3 sequence is 16 residues long.

The rearrangement joins TRBV24-1 to TRBJ1-2; 7 bases agree with TRBD1. Trimming at V came to 4 bases and at J to 7 bases, leaving 5 bases not matched to a gene. The germline gives CDR1 KGHDR, CDR2 SFDVKD. CDR3 size: 13 residues. CDR3 region: CATSDTTGFGYTF. The CDR3 bases are TGTGCCACCAGTGACACGACAGGGTTTGGCTACACCTTC.

This clone was seen once. This chain joins TRBV11-1 and TRBJ1-3; D is unresolved. Germline CDR1 is SGHAT and CDR2 is FQDESV (reference sequence). Trimming cost V 2 bases and J 0 bases, with 11 bases left between them. The CDR3 spans 16 residues. CDR3: CASSLTEILSGNTIYF. The CDR3, as DNA: TGTGCCAGCAGCTTAACGGAGATCCTCTCTGGAAACACCATATATTTT.

The V gene is TRBV27, the J gene TRBJ1-1; D unresolved. Germline V lookup: CDR1 MNHEY, CDR2 SMNVEV (reference sequence). V was clipped by 7 bases and J by 0 bases, with 15 bases between them. CDR3 length: 15 residues. The CDR3 region has the DNA TGTGCCAGCAAACGGTACCCCACCATGAACACTGAAGCTTTCTTT. Its protein product is CASKRYPTMNTEAFF.

The V and J genes are TRBV28 and TRBJ2-7, with 8 bases that match TRBD2. Germline V gene data show CDR1 as MDHEN and CDR2 as SYDVKM. V lost 6 bases, J lost 2 bases, and 9 bases stayed unmatched. The CDR3 loop spans 15 amino acids. This chain's CDR3 is CASRMLAGHTYEQYF. Written as DNA, the CDR3 is TGTGCCAGCAGGATGTTAGCGGGACACACCTACGAGCAGTACTTC. Looking up the rest from reference TRBV28 and TRBJ2-7 gives the full variable domain: DVKVTQSSRYLVKRTGEKVFLECVQDMDHENMFWYRQDPGLGLRLIYFSYDVKMKEKGDIPEGYSVSREKKERFSLILESASTNQTSMYLCASRMLAGHTYEQYFGPGTRLTVT.

The chain is built from TRBV5-4 and TRBJ2-7; 13 nucleotides align to TRBD2. CDR3 length: 15 residues. The junction had 4 bases not matched to a gene; V was cut back by 1 base and J by 6 bases. Germline V gene lookup returns CDR1 SGHNT and CDR2 YYREEE (reference sequence). CDR3 DNA sequence: TGTGCCAGCAGCTTGACTAGCGGGAGGGCCGTCGAGCAGTACTTC. It codes for CASSLTSGRAVEQYF.

The chain employs TRBV11-2 and TRBJ2-1, with D unresolved. Deletions cut 6 bases from V and 0 bases from J, with 15 bases between. Germline V gene data show CDR1 as SGHAT and CDR2 as FQNNGV. CDR3 size: 16 residues. The CDR3 protein is CASSLGSTNSYNEQFF. CDR3 sequence (DNA): TGTGCCAGCAGTTTGGGCTCCACGAACTCCTACAATGAGCAGTTCTTC.

This chain joins TRBV7-4 and TRBJ1-1; D unresolved. The germline V gene encodes CDR1 SGHVT and CDR2 SQSDAQ. The germline V and J ends were trimmed by 2 bases and 4 bases, with 11 bases remaining between them. This CDR3 is built from 14 residues. Written as DNA, the CDR3 is TGTGCCAGCAGCTTATGGGAGTGGGGCACTGAAGCTTTCTTT. Translation gives CASSLWEWGTEAFF.

The gene calls are TRBV29-1 and TRBJ1-2, with a tentative D call TRBD1 (5 bases). V was trimmed by 7 bases and J by 2 bases, leaving 11 bases between them. CDR1 and CDR2 from the germline V gene are SQVTM and ANQGSEA. This CDR3 is built from 12 residues. The CDR3 loop is CSALRGNYGYTF. Here the CDR3 DNA reads TGCAGCGCCCTCCGGGGGAACTATGGCTACACCTTC. The whole variable domain, filled in from reference TRBV29-1 and TRBJ1-2, reads SAVISQKPSRDICQRGTSLTIQCQVDSQVTMMFWYRQQPGQSLTLIATANQGSEATYESGFVIDKFPISRPNLTFSTLTVSNMSPEDSSIYLCSALRGNYGYTFGSGTRLTVV.

The gene calls are TRBV19 and TRBJ1-4; no reliable D call. Germline V gene lookup returns CDR1 LNHDA and CDR2 SQIVND (reference sequence). The CDR3 has 13 amino acids. V lost 4 bases, J lost 3 bases, and 6 bases lay in between. In DNA, the CDR3 is TGTGCCAGTAGTAGGCTGTCTAATGAAAAACTGTTTTTT. This gives the protein CASSRLSNEKLFF.